This T cell receptor (beta chain) comes out of a study of tumor-infiltrating lymphocytes in primary liver carcinoma. From around 18-30 mg of unsorted bulk tissue, DNA and RNA were co-extracted together. The CDR3 contains 16 residues. The germline CDR1 and CDR2 sequences are WSHSY and SAAADI. This clonotype was seen only a few times. The junction departs from the called germline gene at one end, perhaps through a read error. Starting material of 500 ng total RNA yielded TCR beta cDNA via a constant-region primer. ARM-PCR, slightly modified, supplied the TCR beta libraries through three nested multiplex PCR rounds. PCR rounds one and two used TRBV1-TRBV30 forward primers with a C-beta reverse primer for around 10 cycles each. TCRdb called the multiplex PCR reads again in MiXCR, with one record for every CDR3 protein. The data show over 95,000 distinct CDR3 sequences, roughly 69% seen once.

This TCR was sampled from a woman in her fifties or sixties with primary liver carcinoma and hepatitis B virus infection. The sequencing sample was made of liver tumor tissue from sampling region 5. As to subset: tumor region T5, tumor centre. The chain links TRBV10-2 to TRBJ2-5; 13 bases align to TRBD2. The CDR3 sequence is CASGEELAGGRKTQYF. The CDR3 DNA is TGCGCCAGCGGTGAGGAACTAGCGGGAGGGCGAAAGACTCAGTACTTC.